Below, 23 T cell receptor beta chains from the same sample are listed, as sequenced in a study of shared clonotypes between healthy human individuals. Clones were read by immunoSEQ multiplex PCR, and TCRdb kept only the in-frame ones, dropping some. The sample includes 2 million to 2.5 million clones, approximately 96% of them seen just once. Source material: naive CD4+ T cells sorted from blood. Subset in this sample: CD45RA+ positively selected. The receptor set was obtained from a man between 18 and 29 years old in good health.

The rearrangement links TRBV4-2 to TRBJ2-7; tentatively, D is TRBD1 or TRBD2 (5 bases each). This CDR3 is 13 amino acids long. Deletions cut 4 bases from V and 4 bases from J, with 11 bases between. The germline CDR1 and CDR2 sequences are LGHNA and YNFKEQ. The CDR3 DNA reads as TGTGCCAGCAGCCCCGGGACCCGATACGAGCAGTACTTC. It translates to CASSPGTRYEQYF.

A word on this clone: The sample carries other DNA sequences with the same CDR3. The genes are TRBV2 and TRBJ1-3; no clear D. V was clipped by 1 base and J by 0 bases, with 7 bases between them. Germline CDR1 SNHLY, CDR2 FYNNEI. The CDR3 has 15 amino acids. The CDR3 bases are TGTGCCAGCAGTGAAGGCAGGAGCTCTGGAAACACCATATATTTT. Translated: CASSEGRSSGNTIYF.

CDR3 region: CASSPGGSGGWETQYF. The CDR3 nucleotides read TGCGCCAGCAGCCCGGGGGGTAGCGGGGGATGGGAGACCCAGTACTTC. V gene TRBV4-1 combines with J gene TRBJ2-5, with 9 bases that match TRBD2. J lost 5 bases, V lost 4 bases, and 11 bases had no gene match. The V gene's germline CDR1 is MGHRA and CDR2 YSYEKL. The CDR3 is 16 residues long.

The chain links TRBV4-3 to TRBJ1-5; D ambiguous. Germline CDR1 is LGHNA and CDR2 is YSLEER. The CDR3 is 13 amino acids. Between the trimmed V and J ends, which lost 1 base and 7 bases, there was a span of 8 bases. CDR3 region: CASSQVKGQPQHF. As DNA, the CDR3 is TGCGCCAGCAGCCAAGTCAAAGGCCAGCCCCAGCATTTT.

The chain couples TRBV18 to TRBJ1-1, with D uncertain. The germline V gene has CDR1 KGHSH and CDR2 LQKENI. This CDR3 has 13 residues. The V and J ends lost 4 bases and 1 base respectively, with 7 bases between them. CDR3 amino acids: CASSLHRNTEAFF. The CDR3 DNA is TGTGCCAGCTCACTACACAGGAACACTGAAGCTTTCTTT.

This clone was picked up a small number of times. This chain uses TRBV19 with TRBJ1-1, with unresolved D. Germline V gene sequence: CDR1 LNHDA, CDR2 SQIVND (reference sequence). CDR3 size: 14 residues. V dropped 9 bases and J dropped 0 bases, with 14 bases sitting between them. In DNA form, the CDR3 reads TGTGCCAGCAAAGGGTCGGTTATGAACACTGAAGCTTTCTTT. Translating gives CASKGSVMNTEAFF.

This CDR3 reads CAKITRDRTYEQYF. Here the CDR3 DNA reads TGTGCCAAAATCACTCGGGACAGAACCTACGAGCAGTACTTC. The chain combines TRBV5-3 with TRBJ2-7; 7 bases line up with TRBD1. TRBV5-3 is annotated as an ORF whose role is uncertain. Trimming cost V 9 bases and J 2 bases; bases outside gene matches: 11. The CDR3 is 14 residues long.

This chain uses TRBV6-1 with TRBJ2-5; possibly TRBD2 for D (7 bases). V lost 8 bases, J lost 8 bases, and 21 bases lay in between. From germline, CDR1 is MNHNS and CDR2 SASEGT. The length of the CDR3 is 14 residues. CDR3 in amino acids: CASRGEGGPVTQYF. The CDR3 DNA sequence: TGTGCCAGCCGAGGGGAGGGGGGTCCGGTCACCCAGTACTTC.

The V call is TRBV6-6, the J call TRBJ2-3; TRBD2 matches at 7 bases. In germline, CDR1 is MNHNY, CDR2 SVGAGI (reference sequence). CDR3 size: 13 residues. Unmatched junction bases numbered 5, after V lost 6 bases and J lost 5 bases. The CDR3 reads CASRLGGKDTQYF. The CDR3 nucleotides read TGTGCCAGCAGGCTCGGGGGGAAAGATACGCAGTATTTT.

In this sample, this clone turned up once. The genes are TRBV5-1 and TRBJ2-5; 7 bases match TRBD1. The V segment lost 1 base and the J segment 5 bases; nucleotides outside the gene matches: 5. Germline CDR1 reads SGHRS; CDR2 reads YFSETQ. This CDR3 comprises 14 residues. The CDR3, as DNA: TGCGCCAGCAGCTTGAAGGGACAGTGGGAGACCCAGTACTTC. Translated, it gives CASSLKGQWETQYF.

Comments on this clone: The same CDR3 arises from other DNA sequences in this sample as well. The chain carries TRBV4-1 and TRBJ1-5; no reliable D call. Deletions cut 3 bases from V and 2 bases from J, with 11 bases between. The CDR3 runs 15 residues. The germline CDR1 and CDR2 sequences are MGHRA and YSYEKL. The CDR3 DNA reads as TGCGCCAGCAGCCAGGGCCCGTGGGGCAATCAGCCCCAGCATTTT. As protein: CASSQGPWGNQPQHF.

This chain connects TRBV27 to TRBJ2-3; 13 bases align to TRBD2. With 5 bases clipped from V and 2 bases from J, the junction kept 4 bases outside the gene matches. Looked up from germline, CDR1 is MNHEY and CDR2 is SMNVEV (reference sequence). The CDR3 loop spans 16 amino acids. The CDR3 reads CASSRLAGGVTDTQYF. CDR3 in DNA: TGTGCCAGCAGTCGACTAGCGGGGGGTGTCACAGATACGCAGTATTTT.

V usage is TRBV27 and J usage is TRBJ2-1; D gene unclear. The CDR3 has 16 residues. Deletions cut 5 bases from V and 0 bases from J, with 14 bases between. Germline V lookup: CDR1 MNHEY, CDR2 SMNVEV (reference sequence). The CDR3 reads CASSHRISSSYNEQFF. The CDR3 DNA sequence: TGTGCCAGCAGTCATAGGATTAGTAGCTCCTACAATGAGCAGTTCTTC.

CDR3: CASNPGQTKSGTEAFF. In DNA form, the CDR3 reads TGTGCCAGCAACCCGGGACAGACAAAAAGCGGCACTGAAGCTTTCTTT. The chain employs TRBV6-6 and TRBJ1-1, with 7 bases identical to TRBD1. V was clipped by 7 bases and J by 4 bases; unmatched bases: 15. The CDR3 extends over 16 amino acids. Germline loops: CDR1 MNHNY, CDR2 SVGAGI (reference sequence).

This chain links TRBV6-5 with TRBJ2-7, with D possibly matching TRBD1 (5 bases). Germline V gene lookup returns CDR1 MNHEY and CDR2 SVGAGI. Deletions cut 8 bases from V and 6 bases from J, with 20 bases between. The CDR3 covers 14 residues. The CDR3 nucleotides are TGTGCCAGCTGTCGGTCCCAGGGCGGTAGCGAGCAGTACTTC. Protein: CASCRSQGGSEQYF.

The V call is TRBV5-1, the J call TRBJ2-2; tentative D call: TRBD2 (7 bases). Trimming shortened V by 4 bases and J by 5 bases, and 18 bases separated the two germline ends. The CDR3 totals 16 residues. In germline, CDR1 is SGHRS, CDR2 YFSETQ. In DNA form, the CDR3 reads TGCGCCAGCAGCCCACGAACAGGGAGGGAAACCGGGGAGCTGTTTTTT. It codes for CASSPRTGRETGELFF.

Notes on this clone: Distinct nucleotide sequences in the sample also encode this CDR3. The chain employs TRBV9 and TRBJ2-7; D remains ambiguous. CDR3 size: 13 residues. V was shortened by 0 bases and J by 3 bases, with 7 bases between the two germline ends. The V gene's germline CDR1 is SGDLS and CDR2 YYNGEE. DNA of the CDR3: TGTGCCAGCAGCGTAGGCCCTAACTACGAGCAGTACTTC. Amino acids: CASSVGPNYEQYF.

CDR3: CASSVGLAGAPGANVLTF. The CDR3 nucleotides are TGTGCCAGCAGCGTAGGACTAGCGGGAGCTCCCGGGGCCAACGTCCTGACTTTC. This chain uses TRBV9 with TRBJ2-6; the match to TRBD2 covers 12 bases. The CDR3 is 18 residues long. The germline V gene has CDR1 SGDLS and CDR2 YYNGEE. V dropped 0 bases and J dropped 4; count of bases not matched to a gene: 5.

The J gene is TRBJ1-6, the V gene TRBV19; 7 nucleotides agree with TRBD1. Germline V gives CDR1 LNHDA, CDR2 SQIVND (reference sequence). The CDR3 runs to 16 residues. V lost 1 base to trimming and J lost 7 bases; unmatched junction nucleotides: 7. As DNA, the CDR3 is TGTGCCAGTAGTATAGGCACAGGGGTGATGAATTCACCCCTCCACTTT. Protein sequence: CASSIGTGVMNSPLHF.

The rearrangement links TRBV4-1 to TRBJ1-4; a possible D gene is TRBD1 (6 bases). Germline CDR1 is MGHRA and CDR2 is YSYEKL. The V and J ends lost 1 base and 8 bases respectively, with 17 bases between them. This CDR3 is 16 amino acids long. This CDR3 is CASSQGHGGLREKLFF. Here the CDR3 DNA reads TGCGCCAGCAGCCAAGGGCACGGGGGGCTGAGGGAAAAACTGTTTTTT.

V and J are TRBV6-5 and TRBJ2-1; D remains ambiguous. The CDR3 is made up of 13 amino acids. The V end was cut by 6 bases, the J end by 4 bases, with 10 bases between. Germline CDR1 and CDR2: MNHEY and SVGAGI. As DNA, the CDR3 is TGTGCCAGCAGGGCAACAACTTACAATGAGCAGTTCTTC. It translates to CASRATTYNEQFF.

The rearrangement joins TRBV25-1 to TRBJ1-5, with D possibly being TRBD1 (6 bases). This CDR3 has 15 amino acids. V lost 0 bases, J lost 3 bases, and 9 bases lay in between. CDR1 and CDR2 from the germline V gene are MGHDK and SYGVNS. The CDR3 DNA reads TGTGCCAGCAGTGAATATAGGGGGGACAATCAGCCCCAGCATTTT. Translated, it gives CASSEYRGDNQPQHF.

Of note for this clone: Distinct nucleotide sequences in the sample also encode this CDR3. This sequence joins TRBV5-1 and TRBJ2-5; D might be TRBD1 or TRBD2, each matching 5 bases. Germline CDR1 SGHRS, CDR2 YFSETQ. Trimming stripped 2 bases from V and 3 bases from J, with 8 bases between. This CDR3 contains 13 residues. CDR3 bases: TGCGCCAGCAGCTTTCAGGGAGAAGAGACCCAGTACTTC. It is translated as CASSFQGEETQYF.